This passage covers 6 T cell receptor beta chains from one sample sequenced in a study of blood T cells in healthy people across ages. Alongside a J-beta primer mix, a sample-barcoded 5' primer served in a second PCR lasting roughly 7 to 12 cycles. TCRdb reanalysed the 5' RACE reads using MiXCR and keeps one entry per CDR3 protein. The sample shows around 1,000,000 distinct CDR3 sequences, roughly 24% of them seen only once. The same data also contributed to another study, on T cells of mothers and their children.

Source material: blood. These receptor sequences come from a girl aged 2-10 years in good health.

This chain connects TRBV6-2 or TRBV6-3 to TRBJ2-5; no definite D call. There are 12 residues in the CDR3. Trimming removed 7 bases at V and 4 bases at J, with 10 bases between. CDR1 and CDR2 from the germline V gene are MNHEY and SVGEGT. CDR3 protein: CASTTYRETQYF. The CDR3 nucleotides read TGTGCCAGCACCACCTACAGAGAGACCCAGTACTTC.

The CDR3 bases are TGTGCCAGCAGCTACACAGGAGAGAACACTGAAGCTTTCTTT. It translates to CASSYTGENTEAFF. The V call is TRBV7-6, the J call TRBJ1-1, with a possible D match to TRBD1 (5 bases). The germline V gene encodes CDR1 SGHVS and CDR2 FNYEAQ. The length of the CDR3 is 14 residues. The V and J ends lost 4 bases and 1 base respectively, with 10 bases between them.

This sequence joins TRBV29-1 and TRBJ1-2, with D perhaps matching TRBD1 (5 bases). Germline V gives CDR1 SQVTM, CDR2 ANQGSEA. This CDR3 has 13 amino acids. The V and J ends lost 6 bases and 5 bases respectively, with 16 bases between them. As DNA, the CDR3 is TGCAGCGTCGGGACCAAGCTAACATATGGCTACACCTTC. Protein sequence: CSVGTKLTYGYTF. The whole variable domain, filled in from reference TRBV29-1 and TRBJ1-2, reads SAVISQKPSRDICQRGTSLTIQCQVDSQVTMMFWYRQQPGQSLTLIATANQGSEATYESGFVIDKFPISRPNLTFSTLTVSNMSPEDSSIYLCSVGTKLTYGYTFGSGTRLTVV.

V is TRBV6-5 and J is TRBJ1-5; D call uncertain. The ends were cut back, 0 bases at V and 4 bases at J, with 10 bases in the middle. Germline V gene data show CDR1 as MNHEY and CDR2 as SVGAGI. This CDR3 has 15 residues. CDR3 bases: TGTGCCAGCAGTTACTCGAGGTGGGATAATCAGCCCCAGCATTTT. Its protein product is CASSYSRWDNQPQHF.

This clonotype was counted a few times. The V gene is TRBV10-3, the J gene TRBJ2-5, with TRBD1 as a possible D gene (6 bases). Germline V gene data show CDR1 as ENHRY and CDR2 as SYGVKD. V lost 3 bases to trimming and J lost 0 bases, with 8 bases between them. The CDR3 sequence is 14 residues long. The CDR3 region has the DNA TGTGCCATCAGTGATGACAGGAACCAAGAGACCCAGTACTTC. It specifies CAISDDRNQETQYF.

The sample holds a few counts of this clonotype. V is TRBV7-9 and J is TRBJ1-4, with 7 bases matching TRBD1. Germline values: CDR1 SEHNR, CDR2 FQNEAQ (reference sequence). This CDR3 has 13 residues. Germline trimming cut 7 bases from V and 11 bases from J; bases unmatched to any gene: 10. The chain's CDR3 is CASTLGGEEKLFF. The DNA of the CDR3 is TGTGCCAGCACCCTAGGGGGCGAGGAGAAACTGTTTTTT.